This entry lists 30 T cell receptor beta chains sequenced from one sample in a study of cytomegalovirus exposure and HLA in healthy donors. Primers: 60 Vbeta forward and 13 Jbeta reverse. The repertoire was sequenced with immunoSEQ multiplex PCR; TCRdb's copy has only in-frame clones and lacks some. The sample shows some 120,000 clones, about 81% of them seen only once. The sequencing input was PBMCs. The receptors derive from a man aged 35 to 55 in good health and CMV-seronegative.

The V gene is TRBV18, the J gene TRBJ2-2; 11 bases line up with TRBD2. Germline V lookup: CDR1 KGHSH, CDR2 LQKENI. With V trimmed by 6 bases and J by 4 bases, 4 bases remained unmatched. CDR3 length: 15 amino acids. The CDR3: CASSPGTSGTGELFF. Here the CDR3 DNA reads TGTGCCAGCTCGCCCGGGACTAGCGGCACCGGGGAGCTGTTTTTT.

The CDR3 coding sequence is TGTGCCTGGACGGGACAGAGTTTCAATCAGCCCCAGCATTTT. Protein product: CAWTGQSFNQPQHF. The genes are TRBV30 and TRBJ1-5; 7 positions match TRBD1. This CDR3 comprises 14 residues. V trimming: 4 bases; J trimming: 3 bases; junction bases outside the gene matches: 6. Looked up from germline, CDR1 is GTSNPN and CDR2 is SVGIG (reference sequence).

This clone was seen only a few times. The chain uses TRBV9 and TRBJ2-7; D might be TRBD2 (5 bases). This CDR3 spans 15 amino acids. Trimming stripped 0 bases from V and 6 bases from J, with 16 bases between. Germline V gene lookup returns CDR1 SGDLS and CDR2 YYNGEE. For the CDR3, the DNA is TGTGCCAGCAGCGTAGGCCTTTCCCGGGAAGGCGAGCAGTACTTC. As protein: CASSVGLSREGEQYF.

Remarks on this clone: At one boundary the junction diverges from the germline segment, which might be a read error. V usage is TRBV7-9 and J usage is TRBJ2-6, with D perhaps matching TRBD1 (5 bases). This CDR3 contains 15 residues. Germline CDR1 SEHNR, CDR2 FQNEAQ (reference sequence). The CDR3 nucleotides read TGTGCCAGCAGCTTACAAGCCTCTGGGGCCAACGGCCTGACTTTC. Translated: CASSLQASGANGLTF.

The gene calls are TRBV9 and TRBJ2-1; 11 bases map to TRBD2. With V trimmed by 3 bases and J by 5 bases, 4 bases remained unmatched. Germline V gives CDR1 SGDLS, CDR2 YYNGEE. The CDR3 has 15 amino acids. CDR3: CASSDGTSGHNEQFF. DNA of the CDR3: TGTGCCAGCAGCGACGGGACTAGCGGCCACAATGAGCAGTTCTTC.

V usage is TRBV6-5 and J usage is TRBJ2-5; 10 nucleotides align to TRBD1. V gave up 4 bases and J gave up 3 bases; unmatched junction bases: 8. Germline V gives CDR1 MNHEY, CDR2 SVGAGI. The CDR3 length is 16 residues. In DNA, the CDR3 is TGTGCCAGCAGTTTACGACAGGGGGCGCCGGAAGAGACCCAGTACTTC. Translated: CASSLRQGAPEETQYF.

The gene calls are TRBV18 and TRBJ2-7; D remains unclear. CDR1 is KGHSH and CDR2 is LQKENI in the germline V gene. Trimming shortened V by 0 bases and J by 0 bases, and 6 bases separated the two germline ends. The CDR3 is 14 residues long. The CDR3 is CASSPPADSYEQYF. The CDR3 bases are TGTGCCAGCTCACCACCTGCAGACTCCTACGAGCAGTACTTC.

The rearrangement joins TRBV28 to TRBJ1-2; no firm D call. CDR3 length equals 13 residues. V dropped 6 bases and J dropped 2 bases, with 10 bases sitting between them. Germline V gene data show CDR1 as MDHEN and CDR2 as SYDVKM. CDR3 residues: CASRPTGNYGYTF. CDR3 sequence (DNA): TGTGCCAGCAGACCGACCGGGAACTATGGCTACACCTTC.

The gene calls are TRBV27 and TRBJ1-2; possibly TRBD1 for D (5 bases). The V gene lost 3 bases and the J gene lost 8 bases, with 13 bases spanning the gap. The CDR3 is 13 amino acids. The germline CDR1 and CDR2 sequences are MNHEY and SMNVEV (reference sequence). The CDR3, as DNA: TGTGCCAGCAGTTTGTTCAGGGCCGGGGGCTACACCTTC. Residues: CASSLFRAGGYTF.

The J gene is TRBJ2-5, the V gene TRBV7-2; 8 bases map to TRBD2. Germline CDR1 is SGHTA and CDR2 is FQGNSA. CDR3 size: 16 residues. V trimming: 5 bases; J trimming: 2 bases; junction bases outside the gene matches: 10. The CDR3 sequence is CASSAVPGRAQETQYF. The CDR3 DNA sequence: TGTGCCAGCAGCGCCGTCCCCGGGAGGGCTCAAGAGACCCAGTACTTC.

CDR3 sequence (DNA): TGCGCCAGCAGCTACGGACATCAGGACACAGATACGCAGTATTTT. It codes for CASSYGHQDTDTQYF. This chain connects TRBV5-1 to TRBJ2-3, with D possibly TRBD1 on 5 matching bases. CDR3 length: 15 residues. The V end lost 3 bases, the J end lost 2 bases, and 13 bases lay between the germline ends. Germline CDR1 and CDR2: SGHRS and YFSETQ. The whole variable domain, remainder taken from reference TRBV5-1 and TRBJ2-3, is KAGVTQTPRYLIKTRGQQVTLSCSPISGHRSVSWYQQTPGQGLQFLFEYFSETQRNKGNFPGRFSGRQFSNSRSEMNVSTLELGDSALYLCASSYGHQDTDTQYFGPGTRLTVL.

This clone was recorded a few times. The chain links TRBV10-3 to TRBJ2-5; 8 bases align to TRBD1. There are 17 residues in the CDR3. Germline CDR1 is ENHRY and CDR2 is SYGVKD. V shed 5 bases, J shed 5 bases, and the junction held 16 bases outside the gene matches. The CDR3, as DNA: TGTGCCATCAGTTCACCCGGGACAGGAAAAAGAGTTGAGACCCAGTACTTC. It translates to CAISSPGTGKRVETQYF.

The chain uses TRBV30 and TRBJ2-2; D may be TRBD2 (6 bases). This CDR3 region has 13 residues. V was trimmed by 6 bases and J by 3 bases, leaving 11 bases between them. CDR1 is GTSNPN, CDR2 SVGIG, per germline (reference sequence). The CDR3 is CACRSGDTGELFF. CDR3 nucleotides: TGTGCCTGTCGTTCGGGGGACACCGGGGAGCTGTTTTTT.

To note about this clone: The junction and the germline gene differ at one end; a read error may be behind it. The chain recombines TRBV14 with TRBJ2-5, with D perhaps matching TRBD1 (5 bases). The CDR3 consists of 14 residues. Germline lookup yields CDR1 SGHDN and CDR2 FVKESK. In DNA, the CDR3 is TGTGCCAGCAGCCAAGTGGGGCTAAGAGAGACCCAGCACTTC. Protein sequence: CASSQVGLRETQHF.

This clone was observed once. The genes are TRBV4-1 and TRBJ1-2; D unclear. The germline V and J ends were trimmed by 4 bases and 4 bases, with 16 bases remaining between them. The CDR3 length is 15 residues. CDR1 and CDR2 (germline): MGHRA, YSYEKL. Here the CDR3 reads CASSPRLGAIYGYTF. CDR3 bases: TGCGCCAGCAGCCCCAGATTGGGAGCGATCTATGGCTACACCTTC.

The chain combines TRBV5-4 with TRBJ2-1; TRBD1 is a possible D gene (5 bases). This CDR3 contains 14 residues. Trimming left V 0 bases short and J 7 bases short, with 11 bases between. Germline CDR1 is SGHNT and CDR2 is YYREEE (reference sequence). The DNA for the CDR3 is TGTGCCAGCAGCTTGGTACAGGTTGTGAATGAGCAGTTCTTC. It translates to CASSLVQVVNEQFF.

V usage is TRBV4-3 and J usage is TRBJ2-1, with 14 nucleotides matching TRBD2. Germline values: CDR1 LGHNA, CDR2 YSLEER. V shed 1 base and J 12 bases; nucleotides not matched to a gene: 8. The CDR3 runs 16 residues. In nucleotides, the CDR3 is TGCGCCAGCAGCCAAGGGGTGGGGACTAGCGGGGGTTTGCAGTTCTTC. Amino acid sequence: CASSQGVGTSGGLQFF.

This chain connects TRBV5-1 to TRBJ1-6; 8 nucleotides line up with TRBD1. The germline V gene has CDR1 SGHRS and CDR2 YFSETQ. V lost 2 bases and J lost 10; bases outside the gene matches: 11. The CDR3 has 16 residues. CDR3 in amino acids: CASSFKQTGGGSPLHF. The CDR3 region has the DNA TGCGCCAGCAGCTTTAAGCAAACAGGGGGAGGGTCACCCCTCCACTTT.

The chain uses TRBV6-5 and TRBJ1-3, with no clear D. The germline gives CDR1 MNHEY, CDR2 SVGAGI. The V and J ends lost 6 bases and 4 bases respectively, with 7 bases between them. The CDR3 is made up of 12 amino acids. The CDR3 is CASRSGGNTIYF. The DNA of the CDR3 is TGTGCCAGCAGGTCGGGAGGAAACACCATATATTTT.

In DNA form, the CDR3 reads TGTGCCAGCAGCTTATCCGGGACTAGAATCCTCGGGGAGCAGTTCTTC. Protein sequence: CASSLSGTRILGEQFF. The chain has TRBV7-2 and TRBJ2-1, with 8 nucleotides matching TRBD2. V shed 2 bases and J 10 bases; nucleotides not matched to a gene: 13. The CDR3 contains 16 residues. Germline-derived CDR1 and CDR2 are SGHTA and FQGNSA.

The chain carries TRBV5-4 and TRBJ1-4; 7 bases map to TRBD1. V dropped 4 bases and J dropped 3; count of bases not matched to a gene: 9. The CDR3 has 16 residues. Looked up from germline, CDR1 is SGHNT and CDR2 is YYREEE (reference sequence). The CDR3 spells CASSLTQGVANEKLFF. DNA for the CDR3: TGTGCCAGCAGCCTAACTCAGGGGGTAGCTAATGAAAAACTGTTTTTT.

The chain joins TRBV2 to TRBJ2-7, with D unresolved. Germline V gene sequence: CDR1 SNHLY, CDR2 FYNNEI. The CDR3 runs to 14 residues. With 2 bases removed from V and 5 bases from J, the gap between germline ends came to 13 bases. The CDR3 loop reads CASSEWYLPHEQYF. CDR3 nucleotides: TGTGCCAGCAGTGAATGGTACCTACCCCACGAGCAGTACTTC. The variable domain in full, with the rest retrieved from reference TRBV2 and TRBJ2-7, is EPEVTQTPSHQVTQMGQEVILRCVPISNHLYFYWYRQILGQKVEFLVSFYNNEISEKSEIFDDQFSVERPDGSNFTLKIRSTKLEDSAMYFCASSEWYLPHEQYFGPGTRLTVT.

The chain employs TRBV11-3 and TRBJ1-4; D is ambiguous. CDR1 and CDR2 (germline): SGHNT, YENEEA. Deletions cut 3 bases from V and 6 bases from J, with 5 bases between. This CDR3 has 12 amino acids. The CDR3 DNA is TGTGCCAGCAGCTTCACGGATGAAAAACTGTTTTTT. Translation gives CASSFTDEKLFF. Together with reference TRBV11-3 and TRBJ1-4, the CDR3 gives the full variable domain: EAGVVQSPRYKIIEKKQPVAFWCNPISGHNTLYWYLQNLGQGPELLIRYENEEAVDDSQLPKDRFSAERLKGVDSTLKIQPAELGDSAVYLCASSFTDEKLFFGSGTQLSVL.

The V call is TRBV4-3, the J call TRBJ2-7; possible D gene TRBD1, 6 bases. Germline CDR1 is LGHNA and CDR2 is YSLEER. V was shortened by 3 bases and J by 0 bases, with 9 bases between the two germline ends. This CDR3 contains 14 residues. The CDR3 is CASSHDRFSYEQYF. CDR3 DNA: TGCGCCAGCAGCCACGACAGGTTCTCCTACGAGCAGTACTTC.

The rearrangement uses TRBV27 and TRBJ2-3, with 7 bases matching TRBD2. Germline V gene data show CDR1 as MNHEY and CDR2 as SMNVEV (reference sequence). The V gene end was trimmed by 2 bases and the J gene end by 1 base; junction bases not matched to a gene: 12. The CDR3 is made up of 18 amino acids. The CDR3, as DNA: TGTGCCAGCAGTTTAATTGGCGTTGGTCTAGCGGGCACAGATACGCAGTATTTT. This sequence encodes CASSLIGVGLAGTDTQYF.

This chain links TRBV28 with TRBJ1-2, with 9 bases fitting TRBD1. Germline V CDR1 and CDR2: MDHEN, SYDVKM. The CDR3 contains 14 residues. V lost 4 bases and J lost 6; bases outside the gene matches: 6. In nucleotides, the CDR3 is TGTGCCAGCAGTTCCGGACAGGGGAATGATGGCTACACCTTC. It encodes CASSSGQGNDGYTF.

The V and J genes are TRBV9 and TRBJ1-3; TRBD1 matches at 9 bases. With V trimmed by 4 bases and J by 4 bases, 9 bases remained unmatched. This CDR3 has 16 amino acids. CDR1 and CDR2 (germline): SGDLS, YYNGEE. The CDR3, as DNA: TGTGCCAGCAGCCCCCGAGGGACAGGGACCGGAAACACCATATATTTT. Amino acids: CASSPRGTGTGNTIYF.

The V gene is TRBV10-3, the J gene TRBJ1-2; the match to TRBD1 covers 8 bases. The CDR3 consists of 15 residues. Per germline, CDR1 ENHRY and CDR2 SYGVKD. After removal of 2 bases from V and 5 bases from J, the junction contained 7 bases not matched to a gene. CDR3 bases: TGTGCCATCAGTGAGGGAGGGACAGGTGGTTATGGCTACACCTTC. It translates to CAISEGGTGGYGYTF.

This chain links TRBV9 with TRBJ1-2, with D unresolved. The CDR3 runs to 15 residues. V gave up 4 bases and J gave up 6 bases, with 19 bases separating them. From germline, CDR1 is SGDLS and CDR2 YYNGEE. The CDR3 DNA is TGTGCCAGCAGCAACCTCAGGAGCGGAACGGATGGCTACACCTTC. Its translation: CASSNLRSGTDGYTF.

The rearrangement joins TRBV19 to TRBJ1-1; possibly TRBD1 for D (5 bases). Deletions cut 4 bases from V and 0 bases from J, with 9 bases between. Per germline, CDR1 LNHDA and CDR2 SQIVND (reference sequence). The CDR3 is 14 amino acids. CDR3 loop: CASSKQVLNTEAFF. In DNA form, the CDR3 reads TGTGCCAGTAGTAAACAGGTTCTGAACACTGAAGCTTTCTTT.